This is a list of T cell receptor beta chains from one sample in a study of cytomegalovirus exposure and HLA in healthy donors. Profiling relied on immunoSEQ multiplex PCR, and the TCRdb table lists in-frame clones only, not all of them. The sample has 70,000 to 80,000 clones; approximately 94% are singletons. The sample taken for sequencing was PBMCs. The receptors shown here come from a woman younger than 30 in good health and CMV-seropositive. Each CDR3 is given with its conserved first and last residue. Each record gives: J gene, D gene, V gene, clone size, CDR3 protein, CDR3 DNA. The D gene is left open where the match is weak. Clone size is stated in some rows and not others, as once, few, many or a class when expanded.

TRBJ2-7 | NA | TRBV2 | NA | CASSVEGRGYEQYF | TGTGCCAGCAGTGTAGAAGGCAGGGGCTACGAGCAGTACTTC
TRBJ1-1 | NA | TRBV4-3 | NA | CASSHVRVRGNLPEAFF | TGCGCCAGCAGCCATGTTAGGGTCCGAGGGAACCTCCCTGAAGCTTTCTTT
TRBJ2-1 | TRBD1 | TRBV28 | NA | CASRKTGGSNEQFF | TGTGCCAGCAGGAAGACAGGGGGGTCCAATGAGCAGTTCTTC
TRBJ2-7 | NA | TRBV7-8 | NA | CASSANGGEQYF | TGTGCCAGCAGCGCAAACGGGGGCGAGCAGTACTTC
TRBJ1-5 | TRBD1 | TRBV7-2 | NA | CASSLYGTDSNQPQHF | TGTGCCAGCAGCTTATATGGGACAGATAGCAATCAGCCCCAGCATTTT
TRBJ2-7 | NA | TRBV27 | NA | CASSLNGISYEQYF | TGTGCCAGCAGTTTAAACGGGATCTCCTACGAGCAGTACTTC
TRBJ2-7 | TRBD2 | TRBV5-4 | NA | CASSLRTSGGYEQYF | TGTGCCAGCAGCTTGCGGACTAGCGGGGGCTACGAGCAGTACTTC
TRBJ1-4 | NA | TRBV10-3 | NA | CAISGGGATEKLFF | TGTGCCATCAGCGGAGGCGGGGCTACTGAAAAACTGTTTTTT
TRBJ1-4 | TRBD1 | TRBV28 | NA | CASRTGGANEKLFF | TGTGCCAGCAGGACAGGGGGCGCTAATGAAAAACTGTTTTTT
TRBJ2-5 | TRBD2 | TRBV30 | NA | CAWTIRWGLAGGLVFETQYF | TGTGCCTGGACCATAAGATGGGGACTAGCGGGGGGGCTGGTTTTTGAGACCCAGTACTTC
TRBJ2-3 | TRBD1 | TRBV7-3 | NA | CASSWDRSTDTQYF | TGTGCCAGCAGCTGGGACAGGAGCACAGATACGCAGTATTTT
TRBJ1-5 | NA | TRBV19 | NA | CASRPQGGGQPQHF | TGTGCCAGTAGACCACAGGGAGGGGGTCAGCCCCAGCATTTT
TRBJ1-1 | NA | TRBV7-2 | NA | CASSLYPNTEAFF | TGTGCCAGCAGCTTATATCCGAACACTGAAGCTTTCTTT
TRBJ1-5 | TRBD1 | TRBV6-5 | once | CASSSGQGLQPQHF | TGTGCCAGCAGCTCGGGACAGGGGTTACAGCCCCAGCATTTT
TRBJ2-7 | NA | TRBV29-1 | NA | CSVVTGTEQYF | TGCAGCGTGGTTACAGGGACCGAGCAGTACTTC
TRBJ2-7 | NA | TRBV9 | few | CASSVLAGWGSYEQYF | TGTGCCAGCAGCGTATTGGCAGGGTGGGGCTCCTACGAGCAGTACTTC
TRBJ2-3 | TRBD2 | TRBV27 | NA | CASSPTWLAGGPGGTQYF | TGTGCCAGCAGTCCTACTTGGCTAGCGGGGGGGCCGGGCGGTACGCAGTATTTT
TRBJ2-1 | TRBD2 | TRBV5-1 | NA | CASSQTSGTTYNEQFF | TGCGCCAGCAGCCAGACTAGCGGGACGACCTACAATGAGCAGTTCTTC
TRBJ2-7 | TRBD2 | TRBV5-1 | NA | CASSTGSEGEGKWEQYF | TGCGCCAGCAGCACTGGGTCTGAAGGGGAGGGCAAGTGGGAGCAGTACTTC
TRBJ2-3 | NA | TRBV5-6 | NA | CASFTAPVGTQYF | TGTGCCTCCTTTACTGCTCCCGTTGGTACGCAGTATTTT
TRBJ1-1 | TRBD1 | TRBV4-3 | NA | CASSRDRDSVAFF | TGCGCCAGCAGCCGGGACAGGGATTCGGTAGCTTTCTTT
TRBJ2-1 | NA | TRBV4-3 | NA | CASSQAGFGSYNEQFF | TGCGCCAGCAGCCAAGCGGGTTTCGGTTCCTACAATGAGCAGTTCTTC
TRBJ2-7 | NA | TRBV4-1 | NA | CASSQSQGSADYYEQYF | TGCGCCAGCAGCCAATCCCAAGGGTCGGCGGACTATTACGAGCAGTACTTC
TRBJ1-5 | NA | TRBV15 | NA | CATSRDQVSSNQPQHF | TGTGCCACCAGCAGAGATCAGGTCAGCTCCAATCAGCCCCAGCATTTT
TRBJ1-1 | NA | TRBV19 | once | CASTEDPAQGWRTEAFF | TGTGCCAGTACCGAAGACCCAGCCCAGGGATGGCGAACTGAAGCTTTCTTT
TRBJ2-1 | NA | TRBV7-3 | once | CASSLMAGRNEQFF | TGTGCCAGCAGCTTAATGGCGGGCCGAAATGAGCAGTTCTTC
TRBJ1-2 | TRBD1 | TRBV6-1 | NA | CASSEVGGQGGYGYTF | TGTGCCAGCAGTGAAGTAGGAGGACAGGGGGGCTATGGCTACACCTTC
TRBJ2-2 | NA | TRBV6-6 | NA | CASSYHSWNTGELFF | TGTGCCAGCAGTTACCACAGCTGGAACACCGGGGAGCTGTTTTTT
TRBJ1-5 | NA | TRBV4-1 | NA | CASSQGWTENQPQHF | TGCGCCAGCAGCCAGGGCTGGACAGAAAATCAGCCCCAGCATTTT
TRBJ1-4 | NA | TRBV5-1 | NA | CASSQFGGATNEKLFF | TGCGCCAGCAGCCAATTTGGCGGGGCGACTAATGAAAAACTGTTTTTT
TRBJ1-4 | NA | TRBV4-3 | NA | CASSLNPPVGGNEKLFF | TGCGCCAGCAGCCTAAACCCGCCGGTAGGGGGTAATGAAAAACTGTTTTTT
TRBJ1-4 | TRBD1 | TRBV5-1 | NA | CASSTQGYNEKLFF | TGCGCCAGCAGCACACAGGGGTACAATGAAAAACTGTTTTTT
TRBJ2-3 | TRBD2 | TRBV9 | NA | CASSAGRGGSRRSSTDTQYF | TGTGCCAGCAGCGCCGGGAGGGGGGGAAGCCGGAGATCTAGCACAGATACGCAGTATTTT
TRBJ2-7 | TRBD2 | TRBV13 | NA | CASSLLSGGDYEQYF | TGTGCCAGCAGCTTACTTAGCGGGGGAGATTACGAGCAGTACTTC
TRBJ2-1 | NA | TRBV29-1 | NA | CSVEGLTYNEQFF | TGCAGCGTTGAAGGACTTACCTACAATGAGCAGTTCTTC
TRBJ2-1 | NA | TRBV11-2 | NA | CASSLGGTRQFF | TGTGCCAGCAGCTTAGGTGGCACCCGGCAGTTCTTC
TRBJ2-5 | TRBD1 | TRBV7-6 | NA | CASSLPGTGSQTQYF | TGTGCCAGCAGCCTCCCCGGGACAGGGTCGCAGACCCAGTACTTC
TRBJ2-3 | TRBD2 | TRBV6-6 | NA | CATSGGVTDTQYF | TGTGCCACTTCGGGAGGGGTCACAGATACGCAGTATTTT
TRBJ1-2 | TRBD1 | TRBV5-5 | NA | CASSLGSDRGYGYTF | TGTGCCAGCAGCTTGGGTTCTGACAGGGGCTATGGCTACACCTTC
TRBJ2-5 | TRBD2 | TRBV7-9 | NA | CATSGGVPQETQYF | TGTGCCACTTCGGGAGGAGTACCCCAAGAGACCCAGTACTTC
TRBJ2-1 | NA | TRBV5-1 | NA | CASIARVGGTADYNEQFF | TGCGCCAGTATAGCGAGAGTGGGCGGGACAGCGGATTACAATGAGCAGTTCTTC
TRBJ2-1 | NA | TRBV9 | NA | CASSAAQWGGETYNEQFF | TGTGCCAGCAGCGCAGCCCAATGGGGCGGGGAGACCTACAATGAGCAGTTCTTC
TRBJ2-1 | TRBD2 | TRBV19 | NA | CASSTLSGRAFDEQFF | TGTGCCAGTAGCACTTTGAGCGGGAGGGCCTTCGATGAGCAGTTCTTC
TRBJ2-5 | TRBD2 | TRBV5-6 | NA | CASSLRASGSGETQYF | TGTGCCAGCAGCTTGAGGGCTAGCGGGAGCGGGGAGACCCAGTACTTC
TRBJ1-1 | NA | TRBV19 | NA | CASSRRFRDMNTEAFF | TGTGCCAGTAGTCGCCGTTTTAGGGACATGAACACTGAAGCTTTCTTT
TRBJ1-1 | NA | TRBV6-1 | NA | CASSINTEAFF | TGTGCCAGCAGTATAAACACTGAAGCTTTCTTT
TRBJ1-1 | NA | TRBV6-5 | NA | CASSSRGRYDAEAFF | TGTGCCAGCAGTTCTAGGGGCAGGTACGACGCTGAAGCTTTCTTT
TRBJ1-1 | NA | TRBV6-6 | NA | CASSYPGRDTEAFF | TGTGCCAGCAGTTACCCGGGGAGGGACACTGAAGCTTTCTTT
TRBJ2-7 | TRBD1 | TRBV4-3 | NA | CASSQLPDRGDEQYF | TGCGCCAGCAGCCAATTGCCGGACAGGGGGGACGAGCAGTACTTC
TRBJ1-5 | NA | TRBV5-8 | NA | CASSLWGQPQHF | TGTGCCAGCAGCTTGTGGGGCCAGCCCCAGCATTTT
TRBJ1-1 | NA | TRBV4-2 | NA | CASSQGGGRNTEAFF | TGTGCCAGCAGCCAAGGAGGCGGGAGGAACACTGAAGCTTTCTTT
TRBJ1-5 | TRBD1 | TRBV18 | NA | CASSPPGTGDLSQPQHF | TGTGCCAGCTCACCTCCCGGGACAGGGGATCTCTCACAGCCCCAGCATTTT
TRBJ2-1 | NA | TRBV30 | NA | CAWSVRLGGRNEQFF | TGTGCCTGGAGTGTACGGTTAGGCGGCCGCAATGAGCAGTTCTTC
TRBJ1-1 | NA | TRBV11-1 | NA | CASSFGRGDTEAFF | TGTGCCAGCAGCTTCGGACGGGGAGACACTGAAGCTTTCTTT
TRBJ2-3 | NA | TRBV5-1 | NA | CASRASTDTQYF | TGCGCCAGCAGGGCTAGCACAGATACGCAGTATTTT
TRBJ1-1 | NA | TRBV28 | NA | CASSFAFGDTEAFF | TGTGCCAGCAGTTTCGCATTCGGGGACACTGAAGCTTTCTTT
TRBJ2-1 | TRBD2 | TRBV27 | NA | CASTRGGLAINEQFF | TGTGCCAGCACCAGGGGGGGACTAGCAATAAATGAGCAGTTCTTC
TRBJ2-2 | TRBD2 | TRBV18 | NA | CASSQASGGTAGELFF | TGTGCCAGCTCACAAGCTAGCGGGGGAACGGCCGGGGAGCTGTTTTTT
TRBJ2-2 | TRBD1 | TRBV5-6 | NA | CASGHMATGFGGELFF | TGTGCCAGCGGACACATGGCGACAGGGTTCGGCGGGGAGCTGTTTTTT